This T cell receptor beta chain was captured in a study of T cells in Graves' hyperthyroidism and ophthalmopathy. This clonotype occurred many times. What it binds is unknown. The V gene's germline CDR1 is SGHRS and CDR2 YFSETQ. The CDR3 has 16 amino acids. V lost 2 bases and J lost 2; bases outside the gene matches: 7. TCR beta CDR3 regions were amplified from RNA. The TCR CDR3 was amplified in a first-round RT-PCR using the HTBI primer set. Via MiXCR, TCRdb re-called the multiplex PCR reads, giving one row per CDR3 protein. This table has approximately 640,000 distinct CDR3 sequences, roughly 15% appearing once. The study's findings and limits: Researchers report that a 13 V-J model separated ophthalmopathy from stable hyperthyroidism.

Sequencing used blood. This TCR was recovered from a young woman with Graves' hyperthyroidism. V gene TRBV5-1 combines with J gene TRBJ2-3; 8 bases match TRBD2. DNA for the CDR3: TGCGCCAGCAGCTTCTCGCCAGCGGGAGCCACAGATACGCAGTATTTT. This encodes CASSFSPAGATDTQYF.